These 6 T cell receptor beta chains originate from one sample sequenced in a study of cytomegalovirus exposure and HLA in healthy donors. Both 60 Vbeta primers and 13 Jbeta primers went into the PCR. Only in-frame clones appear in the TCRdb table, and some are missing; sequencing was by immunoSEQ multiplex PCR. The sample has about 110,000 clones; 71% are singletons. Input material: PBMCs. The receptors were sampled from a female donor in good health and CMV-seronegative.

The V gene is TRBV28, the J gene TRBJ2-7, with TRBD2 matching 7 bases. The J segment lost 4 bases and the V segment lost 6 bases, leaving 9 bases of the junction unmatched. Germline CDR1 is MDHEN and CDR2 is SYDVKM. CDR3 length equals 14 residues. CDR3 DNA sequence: TGTGCCAGCAGCTCGGGGCGGGAGCGATACGAGCAGTACTTC. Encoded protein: CASSSGRERYEQYF.

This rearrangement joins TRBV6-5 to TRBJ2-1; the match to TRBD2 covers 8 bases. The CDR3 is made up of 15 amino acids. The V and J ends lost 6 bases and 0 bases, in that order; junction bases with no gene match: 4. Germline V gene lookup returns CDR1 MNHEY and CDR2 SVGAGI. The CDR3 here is CASSLSGSSYNEQFF. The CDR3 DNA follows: TGTGCCAGCAGCCTAAGCGGGAGCTCCTACAATGAGCAGTTCTTC.

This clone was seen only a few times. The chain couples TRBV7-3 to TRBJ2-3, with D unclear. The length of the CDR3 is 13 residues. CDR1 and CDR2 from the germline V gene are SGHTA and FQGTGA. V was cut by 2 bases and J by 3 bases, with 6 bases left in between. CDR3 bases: TGTGCCAGCAGCTTACCCGGGACAGATACGCAGTATTTT. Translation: CASSLPGTDTQYF.

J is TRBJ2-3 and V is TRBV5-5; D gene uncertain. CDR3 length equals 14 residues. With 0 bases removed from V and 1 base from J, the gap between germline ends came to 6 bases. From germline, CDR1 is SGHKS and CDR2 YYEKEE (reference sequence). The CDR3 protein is CASSLDSRTDTQYF. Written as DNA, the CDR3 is TGTGCCAGCAGCTTGGACTCACGCACAGATACGCAGTATTTT.

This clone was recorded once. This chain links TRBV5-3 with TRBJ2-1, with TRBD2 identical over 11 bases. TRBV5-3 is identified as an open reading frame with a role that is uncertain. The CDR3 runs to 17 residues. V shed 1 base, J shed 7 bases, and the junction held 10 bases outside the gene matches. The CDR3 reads CARSLTLAGGPKNEQFF. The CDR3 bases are TGTGCCAGAAGCTTGACCTTAGCGGGAGGGCCGAAAAATGAGCAGTTCTTC.

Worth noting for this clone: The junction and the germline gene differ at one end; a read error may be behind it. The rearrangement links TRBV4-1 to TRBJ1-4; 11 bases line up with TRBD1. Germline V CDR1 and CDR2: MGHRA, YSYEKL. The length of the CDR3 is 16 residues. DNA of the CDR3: TGTGCCAGCAGCCAAGAGACTGGACAGGGGGCCGAAAAACTGTTTTTT. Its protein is CASSQETGQGAEKLFF.